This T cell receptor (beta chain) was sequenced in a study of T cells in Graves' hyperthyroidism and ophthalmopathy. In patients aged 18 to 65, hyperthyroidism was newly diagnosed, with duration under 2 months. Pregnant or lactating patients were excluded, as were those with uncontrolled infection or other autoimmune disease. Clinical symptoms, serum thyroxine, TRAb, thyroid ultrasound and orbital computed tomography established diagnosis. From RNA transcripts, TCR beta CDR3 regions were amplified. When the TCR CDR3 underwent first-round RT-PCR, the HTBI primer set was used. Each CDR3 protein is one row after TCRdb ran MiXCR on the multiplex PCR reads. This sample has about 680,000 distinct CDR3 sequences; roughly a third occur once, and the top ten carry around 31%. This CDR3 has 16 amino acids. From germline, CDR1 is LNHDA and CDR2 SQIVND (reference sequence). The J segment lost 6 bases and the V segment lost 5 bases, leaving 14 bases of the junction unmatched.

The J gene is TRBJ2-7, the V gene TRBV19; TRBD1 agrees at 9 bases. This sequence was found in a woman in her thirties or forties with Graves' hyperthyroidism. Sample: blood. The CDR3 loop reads CASSLTAGTGFREQYF. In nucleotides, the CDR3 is TGTGCCAGTAGTTTGACAGCCGGGACAGGGTTTCGCGAGCAGTACTTC.